Following are 2 T cell receptor delta chains from one sample sequenced in a study of human gamma delta and Vdelta1 T cells. Their antigens are not known. TCRdb reanalysed the PCR reads with CATT. The table lists roughly 7,000 delta-chain clones, almost 40% of them singletons, with around 5.9% in the top ten. What was sequenced was Vdelta1 gamma-delta T cells from blood grown in culture (DOT cells). The receptors come from a human donor in good health.

The V gene is TRDV1, the J gene TRDJ1; 9 nucleotides align to TRDD2. The CDR3 extends over 21 amino acids. Germline V gives CDR1 TSWWSYY, CDR2 QGS. J gave up 3 bases and V 5 bases, and 25 bases lay outside the gene matches. CDR3 coding DNA: TGTGCTCTTGGGAACCCATCCTTCCTACGAACTATGTCCCACGTCCCCGATAAACTCATCTTT. It is translated as CALGNPSFLRTMSHVPDKLIF.

This clone was seen more than once but under ten times. The V call is TRDV1, the J call TRDJ1; 8 bases are a match to TRDD2. The junction had 19 bases not matched to a gene; V was cut back by 0 bases and J by 1 base. Germline values: CDR1 TSWWSYY, CDR2 QGS. This CDR3 region has 21 residues. The CDR3 DNA sequence: TGTGCTCTTGGGGAACTAAATTTTCTTCCTACGTTAAACTACCCCACCGATAAACTCATCTTT. Protein: CALGELNFLPTLNYPTDKLIF.